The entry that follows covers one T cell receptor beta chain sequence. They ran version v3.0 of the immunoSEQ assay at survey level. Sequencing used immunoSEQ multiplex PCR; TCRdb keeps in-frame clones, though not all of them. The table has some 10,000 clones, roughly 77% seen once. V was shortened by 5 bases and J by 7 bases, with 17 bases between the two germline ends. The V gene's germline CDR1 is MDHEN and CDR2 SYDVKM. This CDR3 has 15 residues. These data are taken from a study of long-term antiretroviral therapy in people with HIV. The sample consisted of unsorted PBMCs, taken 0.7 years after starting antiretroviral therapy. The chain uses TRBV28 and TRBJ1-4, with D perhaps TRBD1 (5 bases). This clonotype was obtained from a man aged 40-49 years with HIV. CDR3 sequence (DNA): TGTGCCAGCAGTCCCCCCACCAGGGTTGCTGAAAAACTGTTTTTT. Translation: CASSPPTRVAEKLFF.